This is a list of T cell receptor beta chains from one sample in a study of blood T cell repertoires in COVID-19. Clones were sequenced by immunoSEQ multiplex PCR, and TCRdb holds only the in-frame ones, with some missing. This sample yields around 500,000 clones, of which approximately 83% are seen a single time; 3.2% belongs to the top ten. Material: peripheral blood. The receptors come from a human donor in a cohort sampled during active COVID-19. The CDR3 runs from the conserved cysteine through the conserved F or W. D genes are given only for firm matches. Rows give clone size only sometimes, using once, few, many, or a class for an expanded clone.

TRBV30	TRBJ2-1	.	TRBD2	TGTGCCCGAAGCGGTAGCGGGGGACAGCAGTTCTTC	CARSGSGGQQFF
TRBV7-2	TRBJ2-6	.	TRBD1	TGTGCCAGCAGCTGGAGACAGGGGGCCAGCTCTGGGGCCAACGTCCTGACTTTC	CASSWRQGASSGANVLTF
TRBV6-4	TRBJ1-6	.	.	TGTGCCAGCAGTGACTCCGCCAGGGTTAATTCACCCCTCCACTTT	CASSDSARVNSPLHF
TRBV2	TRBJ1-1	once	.	TGTGCCAGCAGTGTTGGTGGAGGGAGCACTGAAGCTTTCTTT	CASSVGGGSTEAFF
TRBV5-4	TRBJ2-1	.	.	TGTGCCAGCAGCTTGGAACAGGGCTCCTACAATGAGCAGTTCTTC	CASSLEQGSYNEQFF
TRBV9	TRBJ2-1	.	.	TGTGCCAGCAGCGTAGGAACTGGAGCCTACAATGAGCAGTTCTTC	CASSVGTGAYNEQFF
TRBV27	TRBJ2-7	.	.	TGTGCCAGCAGTTCCACCAGACATACCTACGAGCAGTACTTC	CASSSTRHTYEQYF
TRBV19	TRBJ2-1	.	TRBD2	TGTGCCAGTAGTATAGATAGACTAGCGGATTCCTACAATGAGCAGTTCTTC	CASSIDRLADSYNEQFF
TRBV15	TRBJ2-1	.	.	TGTGCCACCAGCAGAGATCGGTCCGGCGGAACCTACAATGAGCAGTTCTTC	CATSRDRSGGTYNEQFF
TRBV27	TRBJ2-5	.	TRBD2	TGTGCCAGCAGTTTACGACTAGCGGGAGAGACCCAGTACTTC	CASSLRLAGETQYF
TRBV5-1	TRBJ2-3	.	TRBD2	TGCGCCAGCAGCATTAGCGGGAACCATCCAGATACGCAGTATTTT	CASSISGNHPDTQYF
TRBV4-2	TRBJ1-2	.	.	TGTGCCAGCAGCCAAGATCTGGCCGCCGGGGGCTACACCTTC	CASSQDLAAGGYTF
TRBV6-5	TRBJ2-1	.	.	TGTGCCACCGGTCGGGGGAGGCCGGGCAATGAGCAGTTCTTC	CATGRGRPGNEQFF
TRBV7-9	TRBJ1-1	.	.	TGTGCCAGCAGCTATAGCGGGGGCAAAACTGAAGCTTTCTTT	CASSYSGGKTEAFF
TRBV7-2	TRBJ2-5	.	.	TGTGCCAGCAGGTGGGGGCCCGGGGAGACCCAGTACTTC	CASRWGPGETQYF
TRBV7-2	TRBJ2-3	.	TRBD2	TGTGCCAGCAGCCCACCTAGCGGGGGTTGGGGAGATACGCAGTATTTT	CASSPPSGGWGDTQYF
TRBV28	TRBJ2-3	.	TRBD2	TGTGCCAGCAGATTCCCCGGGACTAGCGGTTCCACAGATACGCAGTATTTT	CASRFPGTSGSTDTQYF
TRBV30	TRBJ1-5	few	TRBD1	TGTGCCTGGAGTGTACGGGACAGGGAAAATCAGCCCCAGCATTTT	CAWSVRDRENQPQHF
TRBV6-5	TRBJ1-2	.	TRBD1	TGTGCCAGCGCGGGACAGGGGCTCCCTAACTATGGCTACACCTTC	CASAGQGLPNYGYTF
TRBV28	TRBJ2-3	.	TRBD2	TGTGCCAGCAGGCCCGAACTAGCGGGCGGCACAGATACGCAGTATTTT	CASRPELAGGTDTQYF
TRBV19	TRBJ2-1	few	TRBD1	TGTGCCAGTAGATCCGGGACAGGGGTAAGGAATGAGCAGTTCTTC	CASRSGTGVRNEQFF
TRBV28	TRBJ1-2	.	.	TGTGCCAGCAGTTTATGGGCCGTTAACTATGGCTACACCTTC	CASSLWAVNYGYTF
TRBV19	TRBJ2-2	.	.	TGTGCCAGTAGGGGCCGGGAACTCACCGGGGAGCTGTTTTTT	CASRGRELTGELFF
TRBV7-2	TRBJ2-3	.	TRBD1	TGTGCCAGCAGCCCGGGACAGGGAAGTGATACGCAGTATTTT	CASSPGQGSDTQYF
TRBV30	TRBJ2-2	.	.	TGTGCCTGGAGTAGCGCGAACACCGGGGAGCTGTTTTTT	CAWSSANTGELFF
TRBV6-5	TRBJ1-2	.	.	TGTGCCAGCAGTTACTCGTTTTTCGGGGGACGTGGCTACACCTTC	CASSYSFFGGRGYTF
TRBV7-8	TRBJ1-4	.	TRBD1	TGTGCCAGCAGCTTAACCCGGGACAGGGTTGAAAAACTGTTTTTT	CASSLTRDRVEKLFF
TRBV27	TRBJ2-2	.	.	TGTGCCAGCAGTGCAGACACCGGGGAGCTGTTTTTT	CASSADTGELFF
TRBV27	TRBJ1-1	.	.	TGTGCCAGCAGTTTATTACAGGCTACGAACACTGAAGCTTTCTTT	CASSLLQATNTEAFF
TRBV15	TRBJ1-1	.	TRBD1	TGTGCCACCAGCAGGAGGGGGGACAGAGACACTGAAGCTTTCTTT	CATSRRGDRDTEAFF
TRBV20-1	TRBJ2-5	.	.	TGCAGTGCTAGTAGCTTACGGGAGACCCAGTACTTC	CSASSLRETQYF
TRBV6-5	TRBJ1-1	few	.	TGTGCCAGCAGCCTGCGGGTGGACACTGAAGCTTTCTTT	CASSLRVDTEAFF
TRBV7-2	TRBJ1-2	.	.	TGTGCCAGCAGCTACACAGGGCTGGACCGGGACACCTTC	CASSYTGLDRDTF
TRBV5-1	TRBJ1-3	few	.	TGCGCCAGCAGCTTGGGTGGAGCCTCTGGAAACACCATATATTTT	CASSLGGASGNTIYF
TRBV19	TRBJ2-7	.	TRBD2	TGTGCCAGTAGTATAACTAGCGGGAGAGGTGAGCAGTACTTC	CASSITSGRGEQYF
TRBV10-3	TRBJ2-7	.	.	TGTGCCATCAGTGAGAGGGATAGCGCATACGAGCAGTACTTC	CAISERDSAYEQYF
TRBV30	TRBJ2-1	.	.	TGTGCCTCACTTCTGAGGGGGAGCTCCTACAATGAGCAGTTCTTC	CASLLRGSSYNEQFF
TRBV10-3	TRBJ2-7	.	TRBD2	TGTGCCATCAGTGAGTGGGGACTAGCGGGGGAGCAGTACTTC	CAISEWGLAGEQYF
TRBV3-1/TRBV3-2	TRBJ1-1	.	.	TGTGCCAGCAGCCAAGAAGGGCAGGGTAGAATGAACACTGAAGCTTTCTTT	CASSQEGQGRMNTEAFF
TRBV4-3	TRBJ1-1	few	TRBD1	TGCGCCAGCAGCCGGGGACAGGGGGGTTCTGGCACTGAAGCTTTCTTT	CASSRGQGGSGTEAFF
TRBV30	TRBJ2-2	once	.	TGTGCCTGGAAGCCCGGGACAAAAAACACCGGGGAGCTGTTTTTT	CAWKPGTKNTGELFF
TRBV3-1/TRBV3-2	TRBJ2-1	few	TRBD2	TGTGCCAGCAGCCAACGACTAGCGGCCTACAATGAGCAGTTCTTC	CASSQRLAAYNEQFF
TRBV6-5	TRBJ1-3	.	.	TGTGCCAGCAGTTTCCTCAACACCATATATTTT	CASSFLNTIYF
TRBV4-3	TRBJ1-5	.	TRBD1	TGCGCCAGCAGCCAAGGGGCAGGGGGCCTCAGCAATCAGCCCCAGCATTTT	CASSQGAGGLSNQPQHF
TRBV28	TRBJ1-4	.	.	TGTGCCAGCAACTCTTTGACCGGGACTCTTGAAAAACTGTTTTTT	CASNSLTGTLEKLFF
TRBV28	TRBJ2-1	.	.	TGTGCCAGCAGTTTCGTAACGGGAGCTAGCAATGAGCAGTTCTTC	CASSFVTGASNEQFF
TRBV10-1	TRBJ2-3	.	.	TGCGCCATCATCATAGCGGATGAGCGGAGCACAGATACGCAGTATTTT	CAIIIADERSTDTQYF
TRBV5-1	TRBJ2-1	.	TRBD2	TGCGCCAGCAGCTTGGGGGAGGGCCCCTCCTACAATGAGCAGTTCTTC	CASSLGEGPSYNEQFF
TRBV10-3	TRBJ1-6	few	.	TGTGCCATCAGTGACCGGGCGGGGAGTCAATCACCCCTCCACTTT	CAISDRAGSQSPLHF
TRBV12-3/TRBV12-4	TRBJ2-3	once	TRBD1	TGTGCCAGCAGTTCGGGACAGGGAAAGTATTTT	CASSSGQGKYF
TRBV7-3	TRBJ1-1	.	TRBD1	TGTGCCAGCAGCATAGCCGGGACAGGGGACACTGAAGCTTTCTTT	CASSIAGTGDTEAFF
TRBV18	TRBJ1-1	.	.	TGTGCCAGCTCACCTCGGGAGGGAGGGACTGAAGCTTTCTTT	CASSPREGGTEAFF
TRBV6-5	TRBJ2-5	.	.	TGTGCCAGCAGAGTCGGGGGGACCCAGTACTTC	CASRVGGTQYF